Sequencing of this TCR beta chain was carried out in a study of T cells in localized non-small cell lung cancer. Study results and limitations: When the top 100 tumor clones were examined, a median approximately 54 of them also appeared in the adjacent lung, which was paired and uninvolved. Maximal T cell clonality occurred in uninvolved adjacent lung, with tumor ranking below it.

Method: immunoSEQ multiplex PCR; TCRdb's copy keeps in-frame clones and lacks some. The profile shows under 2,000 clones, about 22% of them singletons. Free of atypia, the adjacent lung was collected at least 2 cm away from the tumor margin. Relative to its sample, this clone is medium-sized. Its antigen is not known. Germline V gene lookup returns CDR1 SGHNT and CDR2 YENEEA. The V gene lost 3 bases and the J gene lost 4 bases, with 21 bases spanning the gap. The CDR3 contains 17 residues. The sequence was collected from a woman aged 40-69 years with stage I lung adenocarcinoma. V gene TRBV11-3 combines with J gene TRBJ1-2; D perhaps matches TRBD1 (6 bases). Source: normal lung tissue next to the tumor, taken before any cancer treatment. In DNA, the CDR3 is TGTGCCAGCAGCTTGGCGGCAGGGGCTGGCTTTAGCTATGGCTACACCTTC. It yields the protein CASSLAAGAGFSYGYTF.